This T cell receptor (beta chain) was identified in a study of cytomegalovirus exposure and HLA in healthy donors. Study summary: Both the approximately 120 validation repertoires and the 666 first-cohort repertoires used the same platform, as reported by a later analysis. Study results and limitations: The authors listed approximately 160 TCR beta chains as cytomegalovirus-associated. Clusters of TCRs from the first cohort tended to co-occur in the roughly 120 validation repertoires (as a later analysis found).

V lost 0 bases and J 4 bases, leaving 10 bases between the germline ends. Germline CDR1 is PRHDT and CDR2 is FYEKMQ (reference sequence). This CDR3 comprises 15 residues. The donors were part of the validation cohort, which consisted of some 120 subjects and was separate from the first cohort of several hundred subjects. Method: immunoSEQ multiplex PCR; TCRdb's copy keeps in-frame clones and lacks some. The sample includes about 110,000 clones, around 87% seen only once; the top ten take 3% to 4%. Concerning this clone: Its antigen is undetermined.

The sample was PBMCs. This chain joins TRBV13 and TRBJ1-3; TRBD1 might be the D (5 bases). The TCR sequence derives from a young woman in good health and CMV-seropositive. DNA for the CDR3: TGTGCCAGCAGCTTAGGGGCCAGGGCAGGAAACACCATATATTTT. Translated: CASSLGARAGNTIYF.